This record covers a single TCR beta chain. The antigen remains unidentified. The sample is drawn from a study of Ad26.COV2.S vaccination and SARS-CoV-2 variants. Profiled with immunoSEQ multiplex PCR; TCRdb holds only in-frame clones, not every one. The data show around 350,000 clones, 92% seen once. Germline assignment: CDR1 MNHEY and CDR2 SMNVEV (reference sequence). The CDR3 runs to 13 residues. V lost 6 bases, J lost 0 bases, and 1 base stayed unmatched. Whole-study results and caveats: Possible underestimation of total T cell responses by the TCR breadth and depth analyses was noted. Substantial response breadth was reportedly seen for spike-specific CD8+ and CD4+ T cells after vaccination. Measurement of non-spike TCR breadth gave similar results in vaccine and placebo recipients.

This specimen was peripheral blood, taken after recovery from COVID-19. The chain links TRBV27 to TRBJ1-1, with TRBD1 matching 7 bases. The sequence derives from a human donor who had recovered from COVID-19. The CDR3 bases are TGTGCCAGCAGGACAGGGATGAACACTGAAGCTTTCTTT. This gives the protein CASRTGMNTEAFF.